These 9 T cell receptor beta chains came from one sample sequenced in a study of blood T cell repertoires in COVID-19. TCRdb's table, derived via immunoSEQ multiplex PCR, lists solely in-frame clones and lacks some. Among roughly 130,000 clones listed, around 83% were seen once. The sequencing sample was made of peripheral blood. These receptors originate from a middle-aged man with active or convalescent COVID-19.

The V and J genes are TRBV11-3 and TRBJ2-1; TRBD2 matches at 16 bases. Germline-derived CDR1 and CDR2 are SGHNT and YENEEA. The CDR3 is made up of 17 amino acids. The trim removed 3 bases at V and 4 bases at J, leaving 3 bases unmatched. CDR3 region: CASSFGTSGGGYNEQFF. The CDR3 nucleotides are TGTGCCAGCAGCTTTGGGACTAGCGGGGGGGGATACAATGAGCAGTTCTTC.

The rearrangement joins TRBV4-1 to TRBJ1-2; the match to TRBD1 covers 9 bases. J gave up 8 bases and V 4 bases, and 11 bases lay outside the gene matches. This CDR3 has 15 amino acids. The germline V gene has CDR1 MGHRA and CDR2 YSYEKL. The DNA for the CDR3 is TGCGCCAGCAGCCGAACGGGACAGGGAAGACCGGGCTACACCTTC. Protein product: CASSRTGQGRPGYTF.

The chain links TRBV2 to TRBJ2-3, with a weak D call TRBD2 (6 bases). The CDR3 is made up of 14 amino acids. Germline lookup yields CDR1 SNHLY and CDR2 FYNNEI. V was shortened by 5 bases and J by 0 bases, with 9 bases between the two germline ends. This CDR3 reads CASSPGTSTDTQYF. The CDR3 region has the DNA TGTGCCAGCAGTCCCGGGACTAGCACAGATACGCAGTATTTT.

The V gene is TRBV14, the J gene TRBJ1-6; D ambiguous. V was shortened by 1 base and J by 7 bases, with 11 bases between the two germline ends. The CDR3 covers 15 residues. Looked up from germline, CDR1 is SGHDN and CDR2 is FVKESK. The CDR3 is CASSQATARNSPLHF. The DNA for the CDR3 is TGTGCCAGCAGCCAAGCAACAGCCAGGAATTCACCCCTCCACTTT.

The V call is TRBV3-1 (or the pseudogene TRBV3-2), the J call TRBJ2-2, with 10 bases identical to TRBD2. Per the germline V gene, CDR1 is LGHDT and CDR2 is YNNKEL (reference sequence). With V trimmed by 2 bases and J by 7 bases, 7 bases remained unmatched. CDR3 length: 16 amino acids. The CDR3 DNA is TGTGCCAGCAGCCAACAGCGGGGGGGCCCGGTCGGGGAGCTGTTTTTT. This sequence encodes CASSQQRGGPVGELFF.

The chain employs TRBV4-3 and TRBJ2-2; 12 bases fit TRBD2. The V and J ends lost 0 bases and 3 bases, in that order; junction bases with no gene match: 14. CDR3 length: 21 residues. Germline V lookup: CDR1 LGHNA, CDR2 YSLEER. The CDR3 region is CASSQDSLAGGFLGDTGELFF. In DNA form, the CDR3 reads TGCGCCAGCAGCCAAGATTCACTAGCGGGGGGTTTTCTCGGTGACACCGGGGAGCTGTTTTTT.

This chain links TRBV12-2 with TRBJ1-1; TRBD1 was called by the table and not checked on the DNA. TRBV12-2 is listed as a pseudogene. CDR3 length: 14 amino acids. The CDR3 nucleotides are TGTGCAAGTCGCTTGGACAGCGGGAACACTGAAGCTTTCTTT. Translation: CASRLDSGNTEAFF.

The rearrangement joins TRBV5-1 to TRBJ1-5; D is unresolved. The CDR3 length is 14 residues. Germline V gives CDR1 SGHRS, CDR2 YFSETQ. Trimming left V 3 bases short and J 4 bases short, with 11 bases between. CDR3 region: CASSSGGGNQPQHF. CDR3 coding DNA: TGCGCCAGCAGCTCCGGAGGAGGGAATCAGCCCCAGCATTTT.

The rearrangement joins TRBV5-5 to TRBJ2-5; TRBD2 matches 7 bases. The CDR3 is made up of 15 amino acids. Germline assignment: CDR1 SGHKS and CDR2 YYEKEE (reference sequence). Trimming at V came to 0 bases and at J to 7 bases, leaving 9 bases not matched to a gene. This CDR3 reads CASSLVWRGSGTQYF. Written as DNA, the CDR3 is TGTGCCAGCAGCTTGGTTTGGCGGGGGTCCGGGACCCAGTACTTC.